This T cell receptor beta chain stems from a study of post-analysis software for immune sequencing data. Study-wide background: As for disease course, relapsing-remitting, secondary progressive and progressive-relapsing multiple sclerosis were all included.

This CDR3 has 14 residues. Trimming took off 5 bases at V and 0 bases at J, with 10 bases between the two ends. Built from TCR beta cDNA, the libraries had unique molecular identifiers in them. Roughly 450,000 cDNA molecules were recovered from an input of roughly 0.85 to 10 million T cells. Via MiXCR, TCRdb re-called the PCR reads, giving one row per CDR3 protein. Of 600,000 to 700,000 distinct CDR3 sequences in the sample, 55% to 70% were seen once. In its sample, this clonotype was seen a few times. Its antigen is as yet unknown. The study, taken as a whole, reports: Four to six TRBV segments were significantly more frequent in patients than in controls. TRBV5-6, TRBV5-1 and TRBV20-1 were among these segments. F measure grouped same-batch samples tightly together. Normalized Chao1 diversity was significantly reduced in patients versus controls.

The sequenced sample was blood. This clonotype was obtained from a girl aged 2 to 10 with multiple sclerosis. The chain uses TRBV12-3 or TRBV12-4 and TRBJ2-5; D gene unclear. CDR3 amino acids: CASSPSQYQETQYF. In nucleotides, the CDR3 is TGTGCCAGCAGTCCAAGCCAGTACCAAGAGACCCAGTACTTC.